Each of the 22 T cell receptor beta chains below was sequenced from the same sample in a study of lymphopenia after photon versus proton radiotherapy. Sequenced by immunoSEQ multiplex PCR; TCRdb stores in-frame clones only, minus some. This table has over 55,000 clones, 80% to 90% appearing once. The starting material was peripheral blood, obtained from a patient treated with proton-based radiotherapy. These receptors were obtained from a man of 80 years or more with esophageal cancer.

The genes are TRBV19 and TRBJ2-7; tentatively, D is TRBD1 (6 bases). Germline values: CDR1 LNHDA, CDR2 SQIVND (reference sequence). This CDR3 spans 13 amino acids. The V end lost 6 bases, the J end lost 3 bases, and 12 bases lay between the germline ends. CDR3 coding DNA: TGTGCCAGTAGAAAGGGGGTGAACTACGAGCAGTACTTC. Protein: CASRKGVNYEQYF.

The chain combines TRBV5-4 with TRBJ1-2, with 7 bases lining up with TRBD1. From germline, CDR1 is SGHNT and CDR2 YYREEE (reference sequence). With V trimmed by 4 bases and J by 5 bases, 8 bases remained unmatched. CDR3 length: 14 amino acids. CDR3 residues: CASSTPGQRYGYTF. The CDR3 nucleotides read TGTGCCAGCAGCACCCCGGGACAGAGATATGGCTACACCTTC.

This chain connects TRBV27 to TRBJ2-7, with TRBD2 matching 7 bases. V was pared by 3 bases and J by 0 bases, with 5 bases of the junction left unmatched. The CDR3 extends over 15 amino acids. The germline gives CDR1 MNHEY, CDR2 SMNVEV (reference sequence). The CDR3 loop is CASSFSRTSSYEQYF. The CDR3 region has the DNA TGTGCCAGCAGTTTTTCCCGGACTAGCTCCTACGAGCAGTACTTC.

The chain carries TRBV5-1 and TRBJ1-4; D is unclear. Between the trimmed V and J ends, which lost 0 bases and 7 bases, there was a span of 16 bases. The CDR3 consists of 16 residues. In germline, CDR1 is SGHRS, CDR2 YFSETQ. The CDR3 nucleotides read TGCGCCAGCAGCTTGGACCCATTAGGAGTGGGTGAAAAACTGTTTTTT. Translating it yields CASSLDPLGVGEKLFF.

There are a few counts of this clone. The same CDR3 arises from other DNA sequences in this sample as well. The chain uses TRBV11-3 and TRBJ2-2, with 14 bases lining up with TRBD2. V gave up 3 bases and J gave up 5 bases; unmatched junction bases: 2. Germline V gene lookup returns CDR1 SGHNT and CDR2 YENEEA. The CDR3 loop spans 16 amino acids. This chain's CDR3 is CASSFGLAGGTGELFF. The CDR3 nucleotides read TGTGCCAGCAGCTTCGGACTAGCGGGAGGAACCGGGGAGCTGTTTTTT. Full variable domain (outside the CDR3, taken from reference TRBV11-3 and TRBJ2-2): EAGVVQSPRYKIIEKKQPVAFWCNPISGHNTLYWYLQNLGQGPELLIRYENEEAVDDSQLPKDRFSAERLKGVDSTLKIQPAELGDSAVYLCASSFGLAGGTGELFFGEGSRLTVL.

This clone was recorded only once. The V gene is TRBV10-3, the J gene TRBJ2-2; the D is unclear. The CDR3 has 15 amino acids. The germline gives CDR1 ENHRY, CDR2 SYGVKD. V was pared by 0 bases and J by 0 bases, with 5 bases between. The CDR3 loop reads CAISESVANTGELFF. CDR3 nucleotides: TGTGCCATCAGTGAGTCGGTTGCGAACACCGGGGAGCTGTTTTTT.

This chain links TRBV11-2 with TRBJ1-2; no firm D call. The V gene lost 1 base and the J gene lost 8 bases, with 5 bases spanning the gap. This CDR3 has 11 amino acids. Per the germline V gene, CDR1 is SGHAT and CDR2 is FQNNGV. CDR3 DNA: TGTGCCAGCAGCTTAGGACGAGGCTACACCTTC. Its protein is CASSLGRGYTF.

The chain carries TRBV29-1 and TRBJ2-7; 9 bases map to TRBD1. This CDR3 is 13 amino acids long. The germline V gene encodes CDR1 SQVTM and CDR2 ANQGSEA. Germline trimming cut 7 bases from V and 6 bases from J; bases unmatched to any gene: 10. For the CDR3, the DNA is TGCAGCGCCCTGGGACAGGGATCCCCCGAGCAGTACTTC. Its protein is CSALGQGSPEQYF.

V usage is TRBV4-1 and J usage is TRBJ2-3, with unresolved D. Germline CDR1 reads MGHRA; CDR2 reads YSYEKL. With 1 base removed from V and 4 bases from J, the gap between germline ends came to 9 bases. The CDR3 runs to 14 residues. The CDR3 sequence is CASSQGVGSDTQYF. The CDR3 DNA follows: TGCGCCAGCAGCCAAGGGGTCGGCTCAGATACGCAGTATTTT.

The chain employs TRBV30 and TRBJ2-2; D is possibly TRBD1 or TRBD2 (5 bases each). The CDR3 runs to 12 residues. CDR1 and CDR2 (germline): GTSNPN, SVGIG (reference sequence). Between the trimmed V and J ends, which lost 5 bases and 5 bases, there was a span of 9 bases. The CDR3 protein is CAWGTGTGELFF. CDR3 DNA: TGTGCCTGGGGGACGGGGACCGGGGAGCTGTTTTTT.

J is TRBJ1-2 and V is TRBV6-5; D is uncertain. V dropped 6 bases and J dropped 6 bases, with 8 bases sitting between them. The length of the CDR3 is 11 residues. Germline CDR1 and CDR2: MNHEY and SVGAGI. Written as DNA, the CDR3 is TGTGCCAGCAGGTATTTGGATGGCTACACCTTC. Translating it yields CASRYLDGYTF.

The chain uses TRBV10-1 and TRBJ2-7; the D call may be TRBD1 or TRBD2 (5 bases each). This CDR3 has 16 residues. Between the trimmed V and J ends, which lost 3 bases and 2 bases, there was a span of 17 bases. CDR1 is WNHNN, CDR2 SYGVQD, per germline (reference sequence). CDR3 sequence (DNA): TGCGCCAGCAGTGATGTAAGGGACCTCAAACCCTACGAGCAGTACTTC. This encodes CASSDVRDLKPYEQYF.

The CDR3 nucleotides are TGCGCCAGCAGTGACCACAGGGGCCCAGAGACCCAGTACTTC. It specifies CASSDHRGPETQYF. This chain links TRBV10-1 with TRBJ2-5, with TRBD1 identical over 7 bases. The CDR3 contains 14 residues. Germline assignment: CDR1 WNHNN and CDR2 SYGVQD (reference sequence). V lost 3 bases to trimming and J lost 4 bases; unmatched junction nucleotides: 5.

V is TRBV29-1 and J is TRBJ1-2, with TRBD1 matching 10 bases. CDR1 is SQVTM, CDR2 ANQGSEA, per germline. The CDR3 loop spans 16 amino acids. With V trimmed by 1 base and J by 0 bases, 5 bases remained unmatched. In nucleotides, the CDR3 is TGCAGCGTTGAAGGGACAGGGGGGTCGGCTAACTATGGCTACACCTTC. Translation: CSVEGTGGSANYGYTF. The variable domain in full, with the rest retrieved from reference TRBV29-1 and TRBJ1-2, is SAVISQKPSRDICQRGTSLTIQCQVDSQVTMMFWYRQQPGQSLTLIATANQGSEATYESGFVIDKFPISRPNLTFSTLTVSNMSPEDSSIYLCSVEGTGGSANYGYTFGSGTRLTVV.

The J gene is TRBJ2-1, the V gene TRBV2; D is undetermined. Germline lookup yields CDR1 SNHLY and CDR2 FYNNEI. This CDR3 is built from 15 residues. The ends were cut back, 3 bases at V and 0 bases at J, with 9 bases in the middle. CDR3 in amino acids: CASSDVRNSYNEQFF. CDR3 coding DNA: TGTGCCAGCAGTGACGTCCGAAACTCCTACAATGAGCAGTTCTTC.

The gene calls are TRBV6-5 and TRBJ1-2; D is unclear. Trimming left V 6 bases short and J 2 bases short, with 13 bases between. CDR3 size: 14 residues. Germline CDR1 is MNHEY and CDR2 is SVGAGI. The CDR3 region is CASRTSGRNYGYTF. The CDR3 coding sequence is TGTGCCAGCAGGACTAGCGGCAGGAACTATGGCTACACCTTC.

V usage is TRBV6-5 and J usage is TRBJ1-4, with D possibly matching TRBD1 (6 bases). Looked up from germline, CDR1 is MNHEY and CDR2 is SVGAGI. This CDR3 has 15 amino acids. The V end was cut by 6 bases, the J end by 7 bases, with 18 bases between. The CDR3 DNA is TGTGCCAGCAGCCCTGAGGGGGGCGCGGTTGAAAAACTGTTTTTT. It codes for CASSPEGGAVEKLFF.

The chain recombines TRBV6-5 with TRBJ2-5; D is uncertain. V lost 3 bases, J lost 6 bases, and 11 bases lay in between. This CDR3 contains 13 residues. Per the germline V gene, CDR1 is MNHEY and CDR2 is SVGAGI. CDR3 protein: CASSYPSLKTQYF. Written as DNA, the CDR3 is TGTGCCAGCAGTTATCCTAGTCTAAAGACCCAGTACTTC.

The chain links TRBV5-5 to TRBJ2-3, with D hard to call. Germline V gives CDR1 SGHKS, CDR2 YYEKEE (reference sequence). V gave up 2 bases and J gave up 2 bases, with 9 bases separating them. This CDR3 has 14 amino acids. CDR3 coding DNA: TGTGCCAGCAGCTTAAGCAGCCTCACAGATACGCAGTATTTT. Encoded protein: CASSLSSLTDTQYF.

The chain employs TRBV29-1 and TRBJ2-7; D is tentatively TRBD1 or TRBD2 (5 bases each). The V end lost 6 bases, the J end lost 2 bases, and 11 bases lay between the germline ends. The CDR3 consists of 12 residues. The germline V gene has CDR1 SQVTM and CDR2 ANQGSEA. CDR3 in amino acids: CSVRDGTYEQYF. CDR3 in DNA: TGCAGCGTGAGGGACGGAACCTACGAGCAGTACTTC.

The chain is built from TRBV10-2 and TRBJ2-3; no reliable D call. Germline lookup yields CDR1 WSHSY and CDR2 SAAADI. Trimming removed 8 bases at V and 1 base at J, with 13 bases between. The CDR3 extends over 14 amino acids. CDR3 bases: TGCGCCAGCGCCTCATTTGGGGGCACAGATACGCAGTATTTT. Its translation: CASASFGGTDTQYF.

The chain is built from TRBV5-6 and TRBJ2-1; D could derive from TRBD1 or TRBD2 (5 bases each). Trimming left V 2 bases short and J 5 bases short, with 8 bases between. Germline V gene sequence: CDR1 SGHDT, CDR2 YYEEEE. The CDR3 covers 13 residues. The CDR3 loop is CASSFGTHNEQFF. The CDR3 nucleotides are TGTGCCAGCAGCTTCGGGACCCACAATGAGCAGTTCTTC.